A selection of T cell receptor beta chains follows, all from one sample in a study of shared clonotypes between healthy human individuals. Sequencing used immunoSEQ multiplex PCR; TCRdb keeps in-frame clones, though not all of them. The sample gives some 2,100,000 clones, about 93% of which show up once; 1.5% to 2% is in the top ten. Sequencing was performed on naive CD8+ T cells from PBMCs. All receptors come from a man younger than 35 in good health. Some clones in this sample may be carry-over from other donors' samples. The CDR3 runs from the conserved cysteine through the conserved F or W. The D gene is left open where the match is weak. Where a row states a size, it is once, few, many or the class of an expanded clone; other rows omit it.

>TRBV6-1|-|13|TRBJ2-2|-
CASSSTGTGELFF
TGTGCCAGCAGCAGCACAGGGACCGGGGAGCTGTTTTTT
>TRBV7-9|TRBD1|17|TRBJ2-5|-
CASRPTSPGQAQETQYF
TGTGCCAGCAGACCGACTTCGCCCGGACAGGCACAAGAGACCCAGTACTTC
>TRBV7-9|-|14|TRBJ2-5|-
CASSLSMLGETQYF
TGTGCCAGCAGCTTAAGCATGCTAGGAGAGACCCAGTACTTC
>TRBV28|TRBD1|16|TRBJ2-2|-
CASIPLGRGITGELFF
TGTGCCAGCATACCGTTAGGCAGGGGGATCACCGGGGAGCTGTTTTTT
>TRBV7-7|TRBD2|15|TRBJ2-1|-
CASSLGLAANNEQFF
TGTGCCAGCAGCCTGGGACTAGCGGCTAACAATGAGCAGTTCTTC
>TRBV13|TRBD2|15|TRBJ2-1|-
CASRPRLAGDNEQFF
TGTGCCAGCAGACCACGACTAGCGGGTGACAATGAGCAGTTCTTC
>TRBV7-9|-|15|TRBJ2-1|-
CASSFRSQSDGEQFF
TGTGCCAGCAGCTTCCGGTCACAGAGCGACGGTGAGCAGTTCTTC
>TRBV27|TRBD1|16|TRBJ1-2|-
CASSLGVGTANYGYTF
TGTGCCAGCAGCCTTGGAGTGGGGACAGCTAACTATGGCTACACCTTC
>TRBV7-9|-|14|TRBJ2-1|-
CASSLPGIPNEQFF
TGTGCCAGCAGCTTACCCGGGATTCCCAATGAGCAGTTCTTC
>TRBV9|-|13|TRBJ2-1|once
CASSVLGGNEQFF
TGTGCCAGCAGCGTGCTAGGGGGCAATGAGCAGTTCTTC
>TRBV27|TRBD1|14|TRBJ2-7|-
CASSLDRGSYEQYF
TGTGCCAGCAGTCTCGACAGGGGCTCCTACGAGCAGTACTTC
>TRBV21-1|-|15|TRBJ2-7|-
CASSRWPRLLDEQYF
TGTGCCAGCAGCAGGTGGCCTAGACTGTTGGACGAGCAGTACTTC
>TRBV5-4|TRBD2|13|TRBJ2-1|-
CASGLKGGGEQFF
TGTGCCAGCGGACTAAAAGGCGGGGGTGAGCAGTTCTTC